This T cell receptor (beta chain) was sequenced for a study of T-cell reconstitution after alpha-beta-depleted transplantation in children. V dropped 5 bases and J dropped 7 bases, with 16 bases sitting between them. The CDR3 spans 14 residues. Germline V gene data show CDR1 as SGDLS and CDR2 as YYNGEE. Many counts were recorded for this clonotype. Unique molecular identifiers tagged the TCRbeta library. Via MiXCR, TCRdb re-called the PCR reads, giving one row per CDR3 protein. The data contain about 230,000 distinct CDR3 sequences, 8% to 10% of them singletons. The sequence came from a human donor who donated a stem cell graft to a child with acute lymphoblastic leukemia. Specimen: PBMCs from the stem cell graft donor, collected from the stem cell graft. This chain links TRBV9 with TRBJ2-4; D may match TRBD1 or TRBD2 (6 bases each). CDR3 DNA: TGTGCCAGCAGTGCGGGACACCCAAGTAACATTCAGTACTTC. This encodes CASSAGHPSNIQYF.